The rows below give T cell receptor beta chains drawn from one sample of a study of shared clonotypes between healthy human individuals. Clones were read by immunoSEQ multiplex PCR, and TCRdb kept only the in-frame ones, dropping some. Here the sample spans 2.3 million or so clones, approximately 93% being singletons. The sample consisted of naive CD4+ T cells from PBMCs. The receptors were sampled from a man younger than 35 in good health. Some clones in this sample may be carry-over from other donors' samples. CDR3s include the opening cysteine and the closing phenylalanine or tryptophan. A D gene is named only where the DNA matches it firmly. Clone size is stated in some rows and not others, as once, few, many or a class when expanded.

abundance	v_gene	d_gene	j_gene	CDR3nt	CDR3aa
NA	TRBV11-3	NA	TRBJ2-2	TGTGCCAGCAACCCACTCGAGACAGGGAGGGACGGGGAGCTGTTTTTT	CASNPLETGRDGELFF
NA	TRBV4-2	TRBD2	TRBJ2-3	TGTGCCAGCAGCCAAAAGGGGCGGGGGCTTAGCGGGGATTACACAGATACGCAGTATTTT	CASSQKGRGLSGDYTDTQYF
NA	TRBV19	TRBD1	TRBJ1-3	TGTGCCAGTAGTCTAGGACAGGGGAAAGGAACTGGAAACACCATATATTTT	CASSLGQGKGTGNTIYF
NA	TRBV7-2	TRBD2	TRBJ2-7	TGTGCCAGCAGCCCTCTAGCGGCCTACGAGCAGTACTTC	CASSPLAAYEQYF
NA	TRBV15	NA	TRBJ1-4	TGTGCCACCAGCAGAGTGGAGGAAAGCGGTGAAAAACTGTTTTTT	CATSRVEESGEKLFF
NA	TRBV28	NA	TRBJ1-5	TGTGCCAGCTCCCCAGGTGGGACTAATCAGCCCCAGCATTTT	CASSPGGTNQPQHF
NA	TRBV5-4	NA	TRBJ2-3	TGTGCCAGCAGCCTCTACCCCGGGGCAACAGATACGCAGTATTTT	CASSLYPGATDTQYF
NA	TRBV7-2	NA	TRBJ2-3	TGTGCCAGCAGCTTAAGTACCGATTCAACGCAGTATTTT	CASSLSTDSTQYF
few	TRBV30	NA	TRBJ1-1	TGTGCCTGGAGTTATACTGAAGCTTTCTTT	CAWSYTEAFF
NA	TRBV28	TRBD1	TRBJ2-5	TGTGCCAGCAGCCCTGCGGGGACAGGGCAAGAGACCCAGTACTTC	CASSPAGTGQETQYF
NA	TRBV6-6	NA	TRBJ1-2	TGTGCCAGCCAGACACTGAACTATGGCTACACCTTC	CASQTLNYGYTF
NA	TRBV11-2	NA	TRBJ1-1	TGTGCCAGCAGCTTTCCCAGGGAGGACACTGAAGCTTTCTTT	CASSFPREDTEAFF
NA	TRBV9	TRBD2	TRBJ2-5	TGTGCCAGCAGCGTTGAACTAGCGGGAGTTGGGCAAGAGACCCAGTACTTC	CASSVELAGVGQETQYF
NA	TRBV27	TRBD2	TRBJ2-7	TGTGCCAGCAGTTCCAATGGGGGGGGTTCCTACGAGCAGTACTTC	CASSSNGGGSYEQYF
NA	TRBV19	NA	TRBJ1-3	TGTGCCAGTAGTAACACGGGACGCCGTTTGGACACCATATATTTT	CASSNTGRRLDTIYF
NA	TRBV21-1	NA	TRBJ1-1	TGTGCCAGCAGCAAAGGAGGGGTCATTCCGGTGGGCACTGAAGCTTTCTTT	CASSKGGVIPVGTEAFF
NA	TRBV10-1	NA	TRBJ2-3	TGCGCCAGCAGTGAGTCGGCTACAGATACGCAGTATTTT	CASSESATDTQYF
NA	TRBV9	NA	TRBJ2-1	TGTGCCAGCAGCGTAGCCTCCTACAATGAGCAGTTCTTC	CASSVASYNEQFF
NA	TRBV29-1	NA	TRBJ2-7	TGCAGCGTGCCCCCGGGTAGCCGTATCTCCTACGAGCAGTACTTC	CSVPPGSRISYEQYF
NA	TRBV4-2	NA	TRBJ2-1	TGTGCCAGCAGCCAAGAGGGGGTTTTGGATGAGCAGTTCTTC	CASSQEGVLDEQFF
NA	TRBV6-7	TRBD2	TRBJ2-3	TGTGCCAGCATCCCGACTAGCGGGAGCTTAAGTACGCAGTATTTT	CASIPTSGSLSTQYF
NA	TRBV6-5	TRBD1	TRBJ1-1	TGTGCCAGCAGTTACTCGGACAGGGACACTGAAGCTTTCTTT	CASSYSDRDTEAFF
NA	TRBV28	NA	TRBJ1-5	TGTGCCAGCGGAGGGGAGGGCAATCAGCCCCAGCATTTT	CASGGEGNQPQHF
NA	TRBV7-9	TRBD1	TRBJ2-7	TGTGCCAGCAGCCTTACAGGGGGCGAGCAGTACTTC	CASSLTGGEQYF
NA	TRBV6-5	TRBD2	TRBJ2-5	TGTGCCAGCAGGGTGAATAGCGGGAGGGAAGAGACCCAGTACTTC	CASRVNSGREETQYF
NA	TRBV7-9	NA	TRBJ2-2	TGTGCCAGCAGCTTAGGGGACACCTACACCGGGGAGCTGTTTTTT	CASSLGDTYTGELFF
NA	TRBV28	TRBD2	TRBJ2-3	TGTGCCAGCAGTAACCCTAGCGGGAGGGTCACAGATACGCAGTATTTT	CASSNPSGRVTDTQYF
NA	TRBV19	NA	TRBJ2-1	TGTGCCAGTAGTAAGAACCCAGGGGTCACCTACAATGAGCAGTTCTTC	CASSKNPGVTYNEQFF